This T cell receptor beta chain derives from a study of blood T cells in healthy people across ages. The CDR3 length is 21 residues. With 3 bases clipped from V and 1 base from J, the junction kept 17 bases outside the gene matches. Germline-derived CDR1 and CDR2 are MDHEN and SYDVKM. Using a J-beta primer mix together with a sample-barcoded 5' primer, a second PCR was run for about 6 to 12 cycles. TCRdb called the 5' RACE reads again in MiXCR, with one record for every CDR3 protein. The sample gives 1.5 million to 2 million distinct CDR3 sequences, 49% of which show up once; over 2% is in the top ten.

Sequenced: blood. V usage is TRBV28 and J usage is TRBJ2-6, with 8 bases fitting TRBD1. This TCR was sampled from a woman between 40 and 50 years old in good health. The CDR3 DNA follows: TGTGCCAGCAGTTTTTTGGGCAGGGGGCTCACCCAAACTTCTGGGGCCAACGTCCTGACTTTC. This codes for CASSFLGRGLTQTSGANVLTF.